The entry below describes one T cell receptor (beta chain). Its specific antigen is unknown. The input lacks base qualities; no much larger clone sits a single base away. The germline V gene specifies SGHAT as CDR1 and FQNNGV as CDR2. V sheds 0 bases and J sheds 7 bases, leaving 13 bases between their ends. The CDR3 numbers 15 residues from cysteine through phenylalanine. CDR3 DNA is the only sequence kept; it has 45 bases, read in frame from the first base. Participants in the prospective study were aged about 18 to 95 years, lived in about two dozen United States geographic areas, and enrolled through a virtual design. Cohort assignment in the prospective study relied on participant-reported clinical history from a screening survey and a study questionnaire. Recovered participants in ImmuneRACE Cohort 3 were defined as having two consecutive negative NP/OP PCR tests, clearance from a healthcare professional, or resolution of symptoms. In the prospective study, mobile phlebotomists collected whole blood, serum and a nasopharyngeal or oropharyngeal swab from each participant. Participants in the prospective study had the option to provide additional blood draws and questionnaires over a roughly 2-month period. Before DNA extraction, prospective study blood samples were shipped either frozen or at room temperature.

This sample was included in a study of blood T cell repertoires in COVID-19 (dated by TCRdb to the early 2020s). Describing the broader study: The collaborator samples originated in the United States, Italy and Spain and spanned the acute and convalescent phases of COVID-19. The material from the prospective study consisted of cDNA or gDNA derived from T cells, B-cell-depleted T cells, or PBMCs. The dataset comprised deeply sampled blood TCRbeta repertoires from subjects exposed to, actively infected with, or recovered from COVID-19. The repertoires were released in a freely available public database meant as a resource for research on the immune response to SARS-CoV-2. Samples came from the ongoing ImmuneRACE study (first 160 participants) plus 1,254 subjects from 6 global collaborators. Sample metadata almost always included a de-identified subject ID, COVID-19 status, age in years and sex. Where available, HLA class I and class II types were taken from metadata supplied by the sample provider and were not determined by assay-based typing. What the authors observed across the whole study: Clinical and demographic metadata were provided uncurated, with the amount varying by source and participant.

TCRbeta CDR3 regions were amplified from genomic DNA using the immunoSEQ Assay, a bias-controlled multiplex PCR. On the authors' methods: Nucleated cell counts per sample were estimated from amplification of reference gene primers within the assay. To quantify the absolute abundance of each unique TCRbeta CDR3 rearrangement, sequence reads were collapsed and filtered. For each sample, productive Simpson clonality was calculated as the square root of Simpson's diversity index across productive rearrangements. TCRdb took this table from immuneACCESS and kept in-frame rearrangements with V and J called. Such tables lack part of the clones; where checked against another copy, unresolved V genes explain under half of the gap, and the rest is unexplained. V and J calls plus clone size are reproduced from that table; the DNA served to infer D and trimming. For this sample the table gives some 430,000 clones, of which roughly 88% were detected only once. The leading ten clones occupy more than 0.55% of the sample.

The rearrangement joined TRBV11-2 to TRBJ2-1; no D gene call is confident. The material sequenced was PBMCs or T cells enriched from blood (not recorded which). The sequence was obtained from a man aged 18 to 30 who had recovered from COVID-19. The bases read TGTGCCAGCAGCTTAGATCCCGGAGTATGGAATGAGCAGTTCTTC. Translated, it reads CASSLDPGVWNEQFF.